Shown below are 17 T cell receptor beta chains from a single sample sequenced in a study of blood T cell repertoires in COVID-19. This table comes from immunoSEQ multiplex PCR, and its TCRdb copy is limited to in-frame clones, with some not included. The sample holds 90,000 to 150,000 clones, 85% seen once. The source material was peripheral blood. The receptors derive from a man aged 80 or over with acute or convalescent COVID-19.

V usage is TRBV28 and J usage is TRBJ1-5, with D possibly TRBD1 on 5 matching bases. Trimming took 3 bases from V and 7 from J, leaving 13 bases between them. Germline V CDR1 and CDR2: MDHEN, SYDVKM. The length of the CDR3 is 14 residues. The CDR3 region is CASSFRRGGQPQHF. CDR3 nucleotide sequence: TGTGCCAGCAGTTTTAGGAGGGGCGGCCAGCCCCAGCATTTT.

On this clone: The same CDR3 can be traced to other DNA sequences in this sample. The chain joins TRBV14 to TRBJ1-2; D not resolved. Germline V CDR1 and CDR2: SGHDN, FVKESK. Deletions cut 4 bases from V and 4 bases from J, with 7 bases between. The CDR3 consists of 12 residues. CDR3 protein: CASSPSSYGYTF. CDR3 sequence (DNA): TGTGCCAGCAGCCCCTCCAGCTATGGCTACACCTTC.

The chain recombines TRBV13 with TRBJ1-6; 7 bases fit TRBD1. Germline values: CDR1 PRHDT, CDR2 FYEKMQ (reference sequence). Trimming at V came to 4 bases and at J to 5 bases, leaving 8 bases not matched to a gene. CDR3 size: 16 residues. The CDR3 nucleotides are TGTGCCAGCAGCTCCGCCGGGACAGTTAATAATTCACCCCTCCACTTT. It translates to CASSSAGTVNNSPLHF.

The chain joins TRBV18 to TRBJ1-2, with TRBD1 matching 11 bases. V shed 6 bases, J shed 6 bases, and the junction held 12 bases outside the gene matches. Germline CDR1 reads KGHSH; CDR2 reads LQKENI. The CDR3 sequence is 16 residues long. In nucleotides, the CDR3 is TGTGCCAGCTCGCCCGGACAGGGGGCAAAACAGGATGGCTACACCTTC. Translation: CASSPGQGAKQDGYTF.

This clone showed up just a few times. The chain joins TRBV24-1 to TRBJ1-5; 7 bases line up with TRBD1. Germline CDR1 KGHDR, CDR2 SFDVKD. CDR3 length: 15 amino acids. V was clipped by 5 bases and J by 2 bases; unmatched bases: 5. CDR3 DNA: TGTGCCACCAGTGCCCCTGGACAGGGCAATCAGCCCCAGCATTTT. It translates to CATSAPGQGNQPQHF.

This chain joins TRBV27 and TRBJ1-1; no clear D. The germline V gene encodes CDR1 MNHEY and CDR2 SMNVEV (reference sequence). V lost 5 bases and J lost 5, with 15 bases in between. The CDR3 runs to 14 residues. CDR3 sequence (DNA): TGTGCCAGCAGTATGGCGGGGAGGAATACTGAAGCTTTCTTT. Its translation is CASSMAGRNTEAFF.

The J gene is TRBJ2-1, the V gene TRBV6-2 or TRBV6-3; D may be TRBD1 (5 bases). The V end was cut by 5 bases, the J end by 8 bases, with 16 bases between. Per the germline V gene, CDR1 is MNHEY and CDR2 is SVGEGT. CDR3 length: 14 residues. The CDR3 reads CASSHWERRDEQFF. In DNA, the CDR3 is TGTGCCAGCAGTCACTGGGAACGCAGGGATGAGCAGTTCTTC.

This clone was detected once. The CDR3 region is CASRYTGGAEQFF. In nucleotides, the CDR3 is TGTGCCAGCAGGTATACAGGGGGCGCTGAGCAGTTCTTC. The V and J genes are TRBV11-2 and TRBJ2-1; 9 nucleotides line up with TRBD1. Per the germline V gene, CDR1 is SGHAT and CDR2 is FQNNGV. The V segment lost 6 bases and the J segment 9 bases; nucleotides outside the gene matches: 6. There are 13 residues in the CDR3.

The rearrangement joins TRBV19 to TRBJ2-7; 8 nucleotides agree with TRBD2. J gave up 4 bases and V 5 bases, and 13 bases lay outside the gene matches. Germline V gene sequence: CDR1 LNHDA, CDR2 SQIVND (reference sequence). The CDR3 consists of 16 residues. The CDR3 DNA reads TGTGCCAGTAGTTCTCGCGGAGCGGGGGAGTTGTACGAGCAGTACTTC. As protein: CASSSRGAGELYEQYF.

V and J are TRBV11-2 and TRBJ2-7; 8 bases are shared with TRBD2. Germline assignment: CDR1 SGHAT and CDR2 FQNNGV. CDR3 length equals 16 residues. After removal of 4 bases from V and 3 bases from J, the junction contained 11 bases not matched to a gene. For the CDR3, the DNA is TGTGCCAGCAGCTCCCCAAGCGGGAGAGGTTTCTACGAGCAGTACTTC. Translated: CASSSPSGRGFYEQYF.

The chain is built from TRBV7-9 and TRBJ2-3; TRBD2 might be the D (6 bases). The CDR3 is 15 amino acids. The ends were cut back, 1 base at V and 6 bases at J, with 14 bases in the middle. Germline assignment: CDR1 SEHNR and CDR2 FQNEAQ (reference sequence). The CDR3 coding sequence is TGTGCCAGCAGCTTAGAAGGAGGGCAGCTGGATACGCAGTATTTT. Protein sequence: CASSLEGGQLDTQYF.

V usage is TRBV5-1 and J usage is TRBJ1-1; D call uncertain. Looked up from germline, CDR1 is SGHRS and CDR2 is YFSETQ. The CDR3 has 15 amino acids. Trimming took 4 bases from V and 3 from J, leaving 16 bases between them. For the CDR3, the DNA is TGCGCCAGCAGCGACGGACTGTTCGGGGACACTGAAGCTTTCTTT. Amino acid sequence: CASSDGLFGDTEAFF.

The chain joins TRBV29-1 to TRBJ2-1; D may be TRBD1 (5 bases). The CDR3 length is 14 residues. Germline CDR1 and CDR2: SQVTM and ANQGSEA. Deletions cut 3 bases from V and 2 bases from J, with 11 bases between. CDR3 DNA sequence: TGCAGCGTTGATTCCCCGACAGCCTACAATGAGCAGTTCTTC. Translation: CSVDSPTAYNEQFF.

The rearrangement links TRBV9 to TRBJ2-3, with 8 bases lining up with TRBD1. V shed 4 bases and J 2 bases; nucleotides not matched to a gene: 6. This CDR3 spans 15 amino acids. CDR1 is SGDLS and CDR2 is YYNGEE in the germline V gene. This CDR3 reads CASSPRDRTTDTQYF. In nucleotides, the CDR3 is TGTGCCAGCAGCCCCCGGGACAGGACCACAGATACGCAGTATTTT.

This clone turned up a few times. The CDR3, as DNA: TGTGCCACCAAGGCGGACTTCTACTACGAGCAGTACTTC. The encoded protein is CATKADFYYEQYF. This rearrangement joins TRBV7-3 to TRBJ2-7; D perhaps matches TRBD2 (5 bases). V lost 10 bases and J 3 bases, leaving 16 bases between the germline ends. Germline V lookup: CDR1 SGHTA, CDR2 FQGTGA. CDR3 size: 13 residues.

The chain combines TRBV2 with TRBJ1-5; D gene uncertain. Trimming removed 7 bases at V and 4 bases at J, with 17 bases between. Germline CDR1 and CDR2: SNHLY and FYNNEI. The CDR3 runs 15 residues. The CDR3 protein is CASNDRGLKNQPQHF. The DNA for the CDR3 is TGTGCCAGCAACGACCGTGGGCTCAAGAATCAGCCCCAGCATTTT.

The CDR3 nucleotides are TGCGCCAGCAGCTTGACGGGGGGGCGCAATGAGCAGTTCTTC. It codes for CASSLTGGRNEQFF. This chain connects TRBV5-1 to TRBJ2-1; 8 bases agree with TRBD2. There are 14 residues in the CDR3. Losses at the gene ends were 1 base for V and 6 bases for J; bases not matched to a gene: 3. Germline lookup yields CDR1 SGHRS and CDR2 YFSETQ.